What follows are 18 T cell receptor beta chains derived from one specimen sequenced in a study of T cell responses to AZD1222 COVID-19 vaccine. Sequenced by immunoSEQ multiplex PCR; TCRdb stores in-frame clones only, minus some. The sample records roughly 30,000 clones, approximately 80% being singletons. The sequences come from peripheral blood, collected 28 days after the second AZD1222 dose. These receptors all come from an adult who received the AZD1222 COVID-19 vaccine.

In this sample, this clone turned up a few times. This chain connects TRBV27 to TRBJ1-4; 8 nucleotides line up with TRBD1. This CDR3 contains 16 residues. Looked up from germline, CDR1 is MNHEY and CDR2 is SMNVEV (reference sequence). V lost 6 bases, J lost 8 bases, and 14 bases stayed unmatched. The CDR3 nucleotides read TGTGCCAGCAGGCTAAATCCAACAGGGGGAGGGGAAAAACTGTTTTTT. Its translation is CASRLNPTGGGEKLFF.

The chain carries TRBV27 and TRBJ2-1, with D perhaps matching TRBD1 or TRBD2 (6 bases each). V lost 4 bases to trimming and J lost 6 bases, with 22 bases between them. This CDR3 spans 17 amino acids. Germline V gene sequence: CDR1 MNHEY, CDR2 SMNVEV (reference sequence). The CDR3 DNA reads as TGTGCCAGCAGTTCCCACAGGGACTCCCTTCGACGCAATGAGCAGTTCTTC. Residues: CASSSHRDSLRRNEQFF.

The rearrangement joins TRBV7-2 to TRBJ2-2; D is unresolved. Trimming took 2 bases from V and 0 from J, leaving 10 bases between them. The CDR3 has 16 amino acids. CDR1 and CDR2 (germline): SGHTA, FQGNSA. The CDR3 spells CASSLTRTTNTGELFF. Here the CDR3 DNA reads TGTGCCAGCAGCTTAACTCGCACTACGAACACCGGGGAGCTGTTTTTT. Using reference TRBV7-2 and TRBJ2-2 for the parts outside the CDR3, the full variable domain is GAGVSQSPSNKVTEKGKDVELRCDPISGHTALYWYRQSLGQGLEFLIYFQGNSAPDKSGLPSDRFSAERTGGSVSTLTIQRTQQEDSAVYLCASSLTRTTNTGELFFGEGSRLTVL.

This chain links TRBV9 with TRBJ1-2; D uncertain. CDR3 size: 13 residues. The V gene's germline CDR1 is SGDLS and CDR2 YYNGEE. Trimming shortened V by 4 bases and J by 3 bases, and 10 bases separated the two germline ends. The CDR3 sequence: CASSRDFDYGYTF. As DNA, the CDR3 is TGTGCCAGCAGCAGGGATTTTGACTATGGCTACACCTTC. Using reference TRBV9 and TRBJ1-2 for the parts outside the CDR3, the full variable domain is DSGVTQTPKHLITATGQRVTLRCSPRSGDLSVYWYQQSLDQGLQFLIQYYNGEERAKGNILERFSAQQFPDLHSELNLSSLELGDSALYFCASSRDFDYGYTFGSGTRLTVV.

Here the CDR3 DNA reads TGTGCTAGTGGCCTATTTCCCTCCGTACTCTTCGGGATCAAGGAACCGACCACTGAAGCTTTCTTT. This gives the protein CASGLFPSVLFGIKEPTTEAFF. The chain uses TRBV12-5 and TRBJ1-1; D remains unclear. V was clipped by 6 bases and J by 4 bases, with 39 bases between them. CDR1 is LGHNT and CDR2 is FRNRAP in the germline V gene. CDR3 length: 22 amino acids.

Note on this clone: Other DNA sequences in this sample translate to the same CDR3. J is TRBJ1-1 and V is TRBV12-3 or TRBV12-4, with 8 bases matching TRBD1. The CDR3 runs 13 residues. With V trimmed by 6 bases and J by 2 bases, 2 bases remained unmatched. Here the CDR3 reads CASSGQGNTEAFF. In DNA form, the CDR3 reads TGTGCCAGCAGCGGACAGGGTAACACTGAAGCTTTCTTT.

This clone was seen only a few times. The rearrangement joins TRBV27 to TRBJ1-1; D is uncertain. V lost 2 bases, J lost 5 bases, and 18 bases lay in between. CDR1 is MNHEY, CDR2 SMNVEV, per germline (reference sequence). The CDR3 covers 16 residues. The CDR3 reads CASSLRPWGRGTEAFF. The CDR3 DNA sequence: TGTGCCAGCAGTTTACGTCCTTGGGGAAGAGGGACTGAAGCTTTCTTT.

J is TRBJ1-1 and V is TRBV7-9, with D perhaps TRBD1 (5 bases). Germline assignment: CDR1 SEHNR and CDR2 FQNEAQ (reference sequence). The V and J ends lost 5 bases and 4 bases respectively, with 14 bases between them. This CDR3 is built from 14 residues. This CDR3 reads CASSITGASTEAFF. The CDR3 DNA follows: TGTGCCAGCAGCATAACAGGAGCGAGCACTGAAGCTTTCTTT.

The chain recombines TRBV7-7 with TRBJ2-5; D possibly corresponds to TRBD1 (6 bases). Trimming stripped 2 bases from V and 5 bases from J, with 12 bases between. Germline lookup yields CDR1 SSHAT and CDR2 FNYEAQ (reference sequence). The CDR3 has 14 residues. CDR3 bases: TGTGCCAGCAGCTTAAATAGGGGGTCGGAGACCCAGTACTTC. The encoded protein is CASSLNRGSETQYF.

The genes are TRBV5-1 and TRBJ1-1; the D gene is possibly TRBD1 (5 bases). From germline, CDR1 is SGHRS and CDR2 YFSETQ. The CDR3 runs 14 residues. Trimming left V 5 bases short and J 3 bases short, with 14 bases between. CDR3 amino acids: CASRLRGEDTEAFF. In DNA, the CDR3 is TGCGCCAGCAGACTAAGGGGCGAGGACACTGAAGCTTTCTTT.

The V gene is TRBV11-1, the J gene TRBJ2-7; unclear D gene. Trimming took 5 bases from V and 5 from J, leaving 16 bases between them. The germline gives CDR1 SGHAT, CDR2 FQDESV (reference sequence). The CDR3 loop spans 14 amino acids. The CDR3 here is CASSPRKTWDEQYF. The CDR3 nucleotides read TGTGCCAGCAGCCCACGGAAAACGTGGGACGAGCAGTACTTC. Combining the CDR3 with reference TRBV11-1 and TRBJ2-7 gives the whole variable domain EAEVAQSPRYKITEKSQAVAFWCDPISGHATLYWYRQILGQGPELLVQFQDESVVDDSQLPKDRFSAERLKGVDSTLKIQPAELGDSAMYLCASSPRKTWDEQYFGPGTRLTVT.

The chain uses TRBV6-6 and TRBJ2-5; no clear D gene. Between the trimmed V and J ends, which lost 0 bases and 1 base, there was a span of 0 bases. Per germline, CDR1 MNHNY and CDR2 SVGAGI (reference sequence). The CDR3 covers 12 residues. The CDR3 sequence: CASSYSQETQYF. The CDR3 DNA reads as TGTGCCAGCAGTTACTCCCAAGAGACCCAGTACTTC.

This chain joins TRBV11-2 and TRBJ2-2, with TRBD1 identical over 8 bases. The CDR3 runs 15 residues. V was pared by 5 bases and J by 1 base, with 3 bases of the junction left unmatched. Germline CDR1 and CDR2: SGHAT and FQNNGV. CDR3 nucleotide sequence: TGTGCCAGCAGCACGGACAGGGTGAACACCGGGGAGCTGTTTTTT. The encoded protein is CASSTDRVNTGELFF.

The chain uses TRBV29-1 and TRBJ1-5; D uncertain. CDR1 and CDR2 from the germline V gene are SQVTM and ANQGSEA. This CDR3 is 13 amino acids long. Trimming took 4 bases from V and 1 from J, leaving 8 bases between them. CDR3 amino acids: CSVVTGSNQPQHF. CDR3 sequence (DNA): TGCAGCGTTGTTACCGGAAGCAATCAGCCCCAGCATTTT. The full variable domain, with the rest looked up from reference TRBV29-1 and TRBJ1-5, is SAVISQKPSRDICQRGTSLTIQCQVDSQVTMMFWYRQQPGQSLTLIATANQGSEATYESGFVIDKFPISRPNLTFSTLTVSNMSPEDSSIYLCSVVTGSNQPQHFGDGTRLSIL.

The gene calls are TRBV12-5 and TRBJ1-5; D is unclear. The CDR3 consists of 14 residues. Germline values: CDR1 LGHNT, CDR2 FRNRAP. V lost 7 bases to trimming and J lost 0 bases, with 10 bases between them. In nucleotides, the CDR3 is TGTGCTAGTGTTGACGGATATAGCAATCAGCCCCAGCATTTT. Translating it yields CASVDGYSNQPQHF.

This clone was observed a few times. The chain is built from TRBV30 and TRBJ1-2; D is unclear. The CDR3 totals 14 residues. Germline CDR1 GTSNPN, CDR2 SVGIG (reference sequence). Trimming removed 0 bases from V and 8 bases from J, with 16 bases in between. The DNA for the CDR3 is TGTGCCTGGAGTGTACCGTTCGCCTGGGGAGGCTACACCTTC. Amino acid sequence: CAWSVPFAWGGYTF. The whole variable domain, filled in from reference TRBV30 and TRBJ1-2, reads SQTIHQWPATLVQPVGSPLSLECTVEGTSNPNLYWYRQAAGRGLQLLFYSVGIGQISSEVPQNLSASRPQDRQFILSSKKLLLSDSGFYLCAWSVPFAWGGYTFGSGTRLTVV.

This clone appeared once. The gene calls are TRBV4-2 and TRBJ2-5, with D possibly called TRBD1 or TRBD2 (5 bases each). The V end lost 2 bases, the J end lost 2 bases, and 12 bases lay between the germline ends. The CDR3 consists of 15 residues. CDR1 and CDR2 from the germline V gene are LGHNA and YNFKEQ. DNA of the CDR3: TGTGCCAGCAGCCAATCTCGCAGGGAGCAAGAGACCCAGTACTTC. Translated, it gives CASSQSRREQETQYF.

CDR3 residues: CASSAGRTGNYEQYF. CDR3 bases: TGTGCCAGCAGCGCAGGAAGGACAGGGAACTACGAGCAGTACTTC. The chain links TRBV11-2 to TRBJ2-7; 8 bases fit TRBD1. CDR3 size: 15 residues. From germline, CDR1 is SGHAT and CDR2 FQNNGV. The trim removed 5 bases at V and 3 bases at J, leaving 9 bases unmatched.